The clone carrying this T cell receptor (beta chain) was picked up one time. Germline-derived CDR1 and CDR2 are SGHAT and FQNNGV. This CDR3 has 13 residues. TCRdb reprocessed the PCR reads with MiXCR, giving one entry per CDR3 protein. The sample shows 15,000 to 20,000 distinct CDR3 sequences, around 41% of them seen only once. The data are from a study of tumor-infiltrating lymphocytes in oesophageal squamous cell carcinoma. The sample was esophageal tumor tissue. This receptor was obtained from a male donor with esophageal squamous cell carcinoma. The V gene is TRBV11-2, the J gene TRBJ2-7; D possibly corresponds to TRBD1 (6 bases). The J call may be faulty, since TRBJ2-5 better matches the DNA end. CDR3 region: CASSLQGQETQYF. As DNA, the CDR3 is TGTGCCAGCAGCCTACAGGGACAAGAGACCCAGTACTTC.